Listed below are T cell receptor beta chains from one sample, sequenced in a study of cytomegalovirus exposure and HLA in healthy donors. TCRdb's table, derived via immunoSEQ multiplex PCR, lists solely in-frame clones and lacks some. The sample lists about 200,000 clones; approximately 77% were seen once. Sequencing input: PBMCs. The origin of the receptors is a man aged 40-49 years in good health and CMV-seropositive. Both conserved end residues are part of each CDR3. The D gene is left open where the match is weak. Clone size is given for some rows only: seen once, a few or many times, or a class if the clone is expanded.

15,-,TRBD1,TRBJ2-7,TRBV5-8,TGTGCCAGCAGGCAGCGGGGACAGGGGATATACGAGCAGTACTTC,CASRQRGQGIYEQYF
15,-,TRBD1,TRBJ1-4,TRBV29-1,TGCAGCGTTTTTGGGACAGGGGGATACGGTGAAAAACTGTTTTTT,CSVFGTGGYGEKLFF
10,-,-,TRBJ1-2,TRBV28,TGTGCCAGCAGCAGGGGTGGCTACACCTTC,CASSRGGYTF
18,-,TRBD2,TRBJ2-3,TRBV5-1,TGCGCCAGCAGCCAACCTTCTCGCGGGAGGGTGGTCACAGATACGCAGTATTTT,CASSQPSRGRVVTDTQYF
12,once,TRBD2,TRBJ2-7,TRBV6-5,TGTGCCAGCAGGACCGCGGGGGGCGAGCAGTACTTC,CASRTAGGEQYF
14,-,TRBD1,TRBJ1-1,TRBV29-1,TGCAGCGTGCACCCGGACAGGGAGGACACTGAAGCTTTCTTT,CSVHPDREDTEAFF
16,-,TRBD1,TRBJ1-3,TRBV5-1,TGCGCCAGCAGCTTGGGGGACAGGGCCTCTGGAAACACCATATATTTT,CASSLGDRASGNTIYF
15,-,TRBD1,TRBJ2-5,TRBV7-9,TGTGCCAGCAGCCCCGGGACAGGGAGCGTGGGGACCCAGTACTTC,CASSPGTGSVGTQYF
13,-,-,TRBJ2-1,TRBV2,TGTGCCAGCAGTCCACGGGGAAACAATGAGCAGTTCTTC,CASSPRGNNEQFF
18,once,-,TRBJ1-2,TRBV7-2,TGTGCCAGCAGCCCAGGGAACCCGACAGACCTAGGCCTCTATGGCTACACCTTC,CASSPGNPTDLGLYGYTF
14,few,-,TRBJ2-1,TRBV19,TGTGCCAGTAGTATTGCGGACATCTACAATGAGCAGTTCTTC,CASSIADIYNEQFF
15,-,TRBD2,TRBJ2-1,TRBV10-3,TGTGCCATCAGCCCGGGACTAGTTTCCCACAATGAGCAGTTCTTC,CAISPGLVSHNEQFF
13,-,-,TRBJ2-2,TRBV4-1,TGCGCCAGCAGCCAATCCCCGTCCGGGGAGCTGTTTTTT,CASSQSPSGELFF
15,-,TRBD1,TRBJ1-1,TRBV9,TGTGCCAGCAGCGTAGGACAGGGGGCGCGAACTGAAGCTTTCTTT,CASSVGQGARTEAFF
15,once,-,TRBJ2-4,TRBV5-6,TGTGCCAGCAGTTTGACAGGAAATAACAAAAACATTCAGTACTTC,CASSLTGNNKNIQYF
12,-,-,TRBJ2-7,TRBV10-3,TGTGCCATCAGTGCCATCGAGTACGAGCAGTACTTC,CAISAIEYEQYF
17,-,TRBD2,TRBJ2-2,TRBV14,TGTGCCAGCAGCCAAGCGACTAGCCACATTAACACCGGGGAGCTGTTTTTT,CASSQATSHINTGELFF
14,-,TRBD1,TRBJ1-2,TRBV9,TGTGCCAGCAGCGCCCGACAGGGTACCTATGGCTACACCTTC,CASSARQGTYGYTF
15,-,-,TRBJ1-2,TRBV5-6,TGTGCCAGCAGCTTGAGAATCAGGCAACACTATGGCTACACCTTC,CASSLRIRQHYGYTF
13,-,-,TRBJ2-7,TRBV10-2,TGCGCCAGCAGTGAGTCGCGGGGTAGCGAGCAGTACTTC,CASSESRGSEQYF
18,-,-,TRBJ1-1,TRBV7-8,TGTGCCAGCAGCTTAGTAGGCGGGGCTAGCAGGTTGAACACTGAAGCTTTCTTT,CASSLVGGASRLNTEAFF
15,-,-,TRBJ1-4,TRBV15,TGTGCCACCAAAAATGGGGCAGAAGTAAATGAAAAACTGTTTTTT,CATKNGAEVNEKLFF
15,-,TRBD1,TRBJ2-2,TRBV6-1,TGTGCCAGCAGTGAACTCGGACAGGGCCGCGCGGAGCTGTTTTTT,CASSELGQGRAELFF
16,-,-,TRBJ2-2,TRBV5-5,TGTGCCAGCAGCTTGGGTAGCCTCTCTGTCACCGGGGAGCTGTTTTTT,CASSLGSLSVTGELFF
13,-,-,TRBJ1-2,TRBV7-9,TGTGCCAGCAGCGTGGAGAGTAACTATGGCTACACCTTC,CASSVESNYGYTF
15,-,TRBD1,TRBJ2-1,TRBV5-1,TGCGCCAGCAGCTTAGGACAGGCGGAGTCCAATGAGCAGTTCTTC,CASSLGQAESNEQFF
15,-,-,TRBJ2-5,TRBV5-1,TGCGCCAGCGGGTCCGCGACAGCTACACAAGAGACCCAGTACTTC,CASGSATATQETQYF
16,-,-,TRBJ2-1,TRBV7-2,TGTGCCAGCAGCTTAGAGCCCGGGACTCAATACAATGAGCAGTTCTTC,CASSLEPGTQYNEQFF
11,-,-,TRBJ1-1,TRBV6-1,TGTGCCAGCACCTGGAACACTGAAGCTTTCTTT,CASTWNTEAFF
17,few,TRBD2,TRBJ2-2,TRBV7-8,TGTGCCAGCAGCTATTCCCTAGCGGGAGTAGGTACCGGGGAGCTGTTTTTT,CASSYSLAGVGTGELFF
15,-,TRBD1,TRBJ2-5,TRBV7-2,TGTGCCAGCAGCGCAGGGACAGGGAGACAAGAGACCCAGTACTTC,CASSAGTGRQETQYF
15,-,TRBD1,TRBJ2-7,TRBV28,TGTGCCAGCTTCCGACCTGGGACAGGGACCTACGAGCAGTACTTC,CASFRPGTGTYEQYF
15,-,TRBD1,TRBJ2-7,TRBV29-1,TGCAGCGTTTCCTATAAGGGACAGGGGGCCTACGAGCAGTACTTC,CSVSYKGQGAYEQYF
15,-,-,TRBJ2-5,TRBV4-2,TGTGCCAGCAGCCATCAGGAGAGAGAGCGGGAGACCCAGTACTTC,CASSHQERERETQYF
14,-,-,TRBJ2-7,TRBV6-9,TGTGCCAGTAGTACGTGGGGGCCGGCCTACGAGCAGTACTTC,CASSTWGPAYEQYF
16,-,TRBD1,TRBJ2-2,TRBV19,TGTGCCAGTAGCCAAACCGGGACAGGGTACACCGGGGAGCTGTTTTTT,CASSQTGTGYTGELFF
14,-,TRBD2,TRBJ2-7,TRBV6-5,TGTGCCAGCAGACTAGCGGGAGGGGTCTACGAGCAGTACTTC,CASRLAGGVYEQYF
17,-,-,TRBJ1-1,TRBV7-9,TGTGCCAGCAGCTTAGTCGGATTAACAGGGAGGAACACTGAAGCTTTCTTT,CASSLVGLTGRNTEAFF